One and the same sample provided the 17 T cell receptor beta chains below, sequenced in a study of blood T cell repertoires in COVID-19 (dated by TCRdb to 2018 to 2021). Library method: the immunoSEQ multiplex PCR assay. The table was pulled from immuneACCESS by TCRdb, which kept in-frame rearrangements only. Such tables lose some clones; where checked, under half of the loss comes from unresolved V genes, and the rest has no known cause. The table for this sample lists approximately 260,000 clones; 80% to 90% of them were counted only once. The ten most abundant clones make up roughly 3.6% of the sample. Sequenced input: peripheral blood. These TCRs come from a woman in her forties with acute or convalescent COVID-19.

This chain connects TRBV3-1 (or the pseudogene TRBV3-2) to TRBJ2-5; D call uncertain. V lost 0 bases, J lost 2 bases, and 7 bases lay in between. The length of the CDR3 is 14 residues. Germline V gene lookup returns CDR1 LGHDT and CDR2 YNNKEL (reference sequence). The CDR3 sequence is CASSQDTRQETQYF. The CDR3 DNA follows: TGTGCCAGCAGCCAAGACACAAGACAAGAGACCCAGTACTTC.

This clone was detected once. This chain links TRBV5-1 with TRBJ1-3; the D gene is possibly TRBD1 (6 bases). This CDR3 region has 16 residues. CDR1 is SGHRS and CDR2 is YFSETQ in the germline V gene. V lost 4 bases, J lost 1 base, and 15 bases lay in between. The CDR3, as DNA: TGCGCCAGCAGCCTTGGACAGACACGGTCTGGAAACACCATATATTTT. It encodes CASSLGQTRSGNTIYF.

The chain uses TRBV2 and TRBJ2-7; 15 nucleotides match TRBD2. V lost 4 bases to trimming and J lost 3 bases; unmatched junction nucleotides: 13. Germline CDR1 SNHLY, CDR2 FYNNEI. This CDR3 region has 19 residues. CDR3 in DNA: TGTGCCAGCAGTGTCATGGCGGGACTAGCGGGGGGAAAAAACTACGAGCAGTACGTC. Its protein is CASSVMAGLAGGKNYEQYV.

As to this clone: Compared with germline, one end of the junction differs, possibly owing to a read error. CDR3 nucleotide sequence: TGTGCCAGCTACAGCTACAGGGGAGATTACTGCTTC. Residues: CASYSYRGDYCF. This chain joins TRBV2 and TRBJ1-2, with TRBD1 matching 7 bases. The CDR3 runs to 12 residues. Per germline, CDR1 SNHLY and CDR2 FYNNEI.

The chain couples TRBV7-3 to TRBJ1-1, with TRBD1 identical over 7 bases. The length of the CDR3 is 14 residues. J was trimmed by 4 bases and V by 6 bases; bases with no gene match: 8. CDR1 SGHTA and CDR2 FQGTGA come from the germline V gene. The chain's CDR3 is CASSEGGPGTEAFF. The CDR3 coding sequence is TGTGCCAGCAGTGAAGGGGGCCCGGGCACTGAAGCTTTCTTT.

This CDR3 reads CASSESGSIQYF. The DNA for the CDR3 is TGCGCCAGCAGTGAGTCGGGGAGCATTCAGTACTTC. The chain recombines TRBV10-2 with TRBJ2-4; the D gene is possibly TRBD2 (5 bases). Trimming removed 0 bases at V and 9 bases at J, with 6 bases between. The CDR3 runs 12 residues. Germline V gene lookup returns CDR1 WSHSY and CDR2 SAAADI.

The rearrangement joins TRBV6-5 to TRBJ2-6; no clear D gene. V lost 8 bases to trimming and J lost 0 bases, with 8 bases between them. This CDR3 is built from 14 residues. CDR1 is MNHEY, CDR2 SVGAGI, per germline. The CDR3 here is CASHTVSGANVLTF. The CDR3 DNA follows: TGTGCCAGCCACACAGTCTCTGGGGCCAACGTCCTGACTTTC.

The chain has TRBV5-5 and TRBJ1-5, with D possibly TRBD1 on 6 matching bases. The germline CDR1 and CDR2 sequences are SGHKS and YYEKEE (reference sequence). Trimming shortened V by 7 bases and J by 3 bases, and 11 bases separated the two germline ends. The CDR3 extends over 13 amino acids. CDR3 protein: CASRTDNNQPQHF. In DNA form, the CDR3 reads TGTGCCAGCCGGACAGATAACAATCAGCCCCAGCATTTT. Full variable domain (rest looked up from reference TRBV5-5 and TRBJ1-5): DAGVTQSPTHLIKTRGQQVTLRCSPISGHKSVSWYQQVLGQGPQFIFQYYEKEERGRGNFPDRFSARQFPNYSSELNVNALLLGDSALYLCASRTDNNQPQHFGDGTRLSIL.

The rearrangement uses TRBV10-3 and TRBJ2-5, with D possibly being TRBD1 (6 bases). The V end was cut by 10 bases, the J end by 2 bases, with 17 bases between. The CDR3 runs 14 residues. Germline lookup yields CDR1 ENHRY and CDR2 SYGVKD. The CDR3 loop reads CATASAGDQETQYF. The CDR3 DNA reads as TGTGCCACCGCATCGGCAGGGGATCAAGAGACCCAGTACTTC.

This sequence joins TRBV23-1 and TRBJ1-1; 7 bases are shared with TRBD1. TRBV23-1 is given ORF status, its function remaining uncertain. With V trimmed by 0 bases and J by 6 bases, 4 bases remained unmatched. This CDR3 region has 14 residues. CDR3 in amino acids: CASSQSGDRAEAFF. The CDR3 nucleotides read TGCGCCAGCAGTCAATCCGGAGACAGGGCTGAAGCTTTCTTT.

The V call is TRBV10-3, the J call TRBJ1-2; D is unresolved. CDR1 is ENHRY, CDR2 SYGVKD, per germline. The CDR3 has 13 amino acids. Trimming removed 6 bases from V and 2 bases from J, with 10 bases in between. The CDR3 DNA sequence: TGTGCCATCAGCGAGGTCTCCAACTATGGCTACACCTTC. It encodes CAISEVSNYGYTF.

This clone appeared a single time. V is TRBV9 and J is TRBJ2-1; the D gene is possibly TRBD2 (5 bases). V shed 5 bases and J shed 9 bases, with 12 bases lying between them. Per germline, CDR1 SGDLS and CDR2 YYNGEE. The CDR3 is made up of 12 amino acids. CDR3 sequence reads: CASSLRVGEQFF. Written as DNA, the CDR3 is TGTGCCAGCAGTCTGAGGGTTGGTGAGCAGTTCTTC.

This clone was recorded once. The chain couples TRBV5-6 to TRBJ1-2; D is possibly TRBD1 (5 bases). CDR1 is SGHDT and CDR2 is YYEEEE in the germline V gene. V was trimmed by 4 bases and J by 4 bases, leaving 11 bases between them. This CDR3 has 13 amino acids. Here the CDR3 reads CASSTDSSYGYTF. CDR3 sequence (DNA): TGTGCCAGCAGCACCGACAGCTCCTATGGCTACACCTTC.

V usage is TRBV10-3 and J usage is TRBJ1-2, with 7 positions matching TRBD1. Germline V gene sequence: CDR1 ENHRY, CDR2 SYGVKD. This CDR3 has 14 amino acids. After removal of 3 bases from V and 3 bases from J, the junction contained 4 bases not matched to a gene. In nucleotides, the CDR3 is TGTGCCATCAGTGACGGAGGGGGCGACTATGGCTACACCTTC. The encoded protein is CAISDGGGDYGYTF.

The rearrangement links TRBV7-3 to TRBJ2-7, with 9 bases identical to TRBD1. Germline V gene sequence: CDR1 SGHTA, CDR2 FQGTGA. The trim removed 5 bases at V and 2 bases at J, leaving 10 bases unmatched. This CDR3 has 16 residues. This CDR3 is CASSPTGGLSPYEQYV. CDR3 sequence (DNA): TGTGCCAGCAGCCCGACAGGGGGGCTCTCTCCCTACGAGCAGTACGTC.

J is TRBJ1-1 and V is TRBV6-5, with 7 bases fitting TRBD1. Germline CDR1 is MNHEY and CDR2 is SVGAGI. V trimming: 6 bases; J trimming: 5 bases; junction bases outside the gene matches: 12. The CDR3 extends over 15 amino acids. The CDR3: CASRLWGQGETEAFF. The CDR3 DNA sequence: TGTGCCAGCAGACTCTGGGGTCAGGGGGAGACTGAAGCTTTCTTT.

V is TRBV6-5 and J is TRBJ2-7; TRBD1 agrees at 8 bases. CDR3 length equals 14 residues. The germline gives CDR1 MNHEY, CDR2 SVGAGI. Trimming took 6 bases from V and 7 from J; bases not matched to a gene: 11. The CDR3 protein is CASSRQGPRGEQYV. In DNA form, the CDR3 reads TGTGCCAGCAGCCGACAGGGGCCCCGGGGGGAGCAGTACGTC.